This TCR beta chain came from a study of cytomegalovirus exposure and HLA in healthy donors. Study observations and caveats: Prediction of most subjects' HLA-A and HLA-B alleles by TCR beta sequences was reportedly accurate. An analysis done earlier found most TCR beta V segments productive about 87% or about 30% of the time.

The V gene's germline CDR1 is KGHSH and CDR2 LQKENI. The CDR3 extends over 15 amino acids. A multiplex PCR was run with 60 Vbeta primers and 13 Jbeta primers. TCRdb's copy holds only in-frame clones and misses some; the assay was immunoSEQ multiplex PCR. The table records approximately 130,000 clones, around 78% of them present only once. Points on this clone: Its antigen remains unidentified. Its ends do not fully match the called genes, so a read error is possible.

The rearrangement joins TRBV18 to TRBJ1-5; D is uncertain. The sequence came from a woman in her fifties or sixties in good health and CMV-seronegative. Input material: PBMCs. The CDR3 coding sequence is TGTGCCAGCTCACCAGGGCCGGCTAGCAATCAGCCCCAGAATTTT. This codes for CASSPGPASNQPQNF.